This T cell receptor (beta chain) was observed in a study of blood T cell repertoires in COVID-19. Overall study context: Researchers got acute and convalescent COVID-19 samples from the United States, Italy and Spain.

Produced via immunoSEQ multiplex PCR; TCRdb's table is partial and in-frame only. The sample records around 100,000 clones, 84% being singletons. The junction had 8 bases not matched to a gene; V was cut back by 0 bases and J by 7 bases. Germline-derived CDR1 and CDR2 are SGHDN and FVKESK. This CDR3 has 16 amino acids. The chain employs TRBV14 and TRBJ2-4, with 8 bases that match TRBD2. The sample was peripheral blood. This clonotype was sampled from a human donor in a cohort sampled during active COVID-19. In DNA form, the CDR3 reads TGTGCCAGCAGCCAAGACCACGGGAGGGGAAGGAACATTCAGTACTTC. It yields the protein CASSQDHGRGRNIQYF.